This T cell receptor beta chain was obtained from a study of shared clonotypes between healthy human individuals. General observations from the study: Generally, naive subsets came out with larger estimated richness than memory subsets.

V was pared by 2 bases and J by 3 bases, with 5 bases of the junction left unmatched. Germline V gene sequence: CDR1 SGDLS, CDR2 YYNGEE. There are 16 residues in the CDR3. Profiled with immunoSEQ multiplex PCR; TCRdb holds only in-frame clones, not every one. The table lists approximately 2.1 million clones, approximately 93% of them singletons. This clone appeared once. Its antigen remains unidentified. The chain employs TRBV9 and TRBJ2-1, with TRBD2 matching 10 bases. What was sequenced was naive CD4+ T cells from PBMCs. Sample subset: CD45RA+ positively selected. The TCR originated in a man aged 18 to 29 in good health. Some clones in this sample may be carry-over from other donors' samples. CDR3 DNA: TGTGCCAGCAGCGTCGCACTAGCGGGAATCTACAATGAGCAGTTCTTC. Translating gives CASSVALAGIYNEQFF.